This TCR beta chain derives from a study of T-cell reconstitution after alpha-beta-depleted transplantation in children. Notes on this clonotype: An end of the junction does not agree with germline; a read error may underlie this.

The V gene's germline CDR1 is MNHEY and CDR2 SMNVEV (reference sequence). This CDR3 comprises 15 residues. Library preparation (for TCRbeta) was performed with unique molecular identifiers. TCRdb independently ran MiXCR on the PCR reads; one entry per CDR3 protein. The sample holds fewer than 200,000 distinct CDR3 sequences, about 6.3% seen once. This clonotype was sampled from a human donor who donated a stem cell graft to a child with Wiskott-Aldrich syndrome. The rearrangement joins TRBV27 to TRBJ2-3; perhaps TRBD1 as D (7 bases). The sequences come from PBMCs from the stem cell graft donor, collected from the stem cell graft. CDR3 loop: CATKEGAVNTDMQYF. In DNA form, the CDR3 reads TGTGCCACCAAGGAGGGGGCGGTCAACACAGATATGCAGTATTTT.